This T cell receptor beta chain is drawn from a study of cytomegalovirus exposure and HLA in healthy donors. Whole-study results and caveats: What a later analysis showed was that several of the most significant clusters appeared linked to common viral pathogens. While the bulk of TCR sequences proved rare, some public TCRs turned up in many donors. A later look showed TCR association rates differing by HLA locus, highest for DRB1 and lowest for HLA-C.

13 Jbeta primers and 60 Vbeta primers were used for the PCR. Data came from immunoSEQ multiplex PCR; TCRdb stores just in-frame clones and leaves some out. The sample includes over 70,000 clones, roughly two thirds of them seen just once. As concerns this clone: Its specificity is not known.

The receptor's source is a middle-aged man in good health and CMV-seropositive. Sequencing was done on a sample of PBMCs.

CDR3 nucleotides: TGTGCCAGCAGTGAAGTGGCTCGGGGCGAGCAGTACTTC. Protein sequence: CASSEVARGEQYF. V gene TRBV2 combines with J gene TRBJ2-7, with D perhaps TRBD2 (5 bases). V lost 1 base and J lost 6, with 10 bases in between. This CDR3 spans 13 amino acids. Looked up from germline, CDR1 is SNHLY and CDR2 is FYNNEI.